This record looks at one T cell receptor beta chain sequence and its context. The sample belongs to a study of Graves' ophthalmopathy and Graves' hyperthyroidism. This CDR3 is 14 amino acids long. Germline values: CDR1 MGHDK, CDR2 SYGVNS. V gave up 6 bases and J gave up 5 bases, with 16 bases separating them. The sequenced template was RNA, covering the TCR beta CDR3 region. The first-round RT-PCR employed HTBI primers together with the Qiagen OneStep RT-PCR kit. A multiplex PCR was then performed as the second round. TCRdb reprocessed the multiplex PCR reads with MiXCR, giving one entry per CDR3 protein. The sample shows roughly 420,000 distinct CDR3 sequences, 20% to 25% of them seen only once.

The chain employs TRBV25-1 and TRBJ1-2; D is unresolved. This TCR was recovered from a woman aged 18-29 years with stable Graves' hyperthyroidism. Sequences were obtained from peripheral blood. Here the CDR3 reads CASRSGALAYGYTF. As DNA, the CDR3 is TGTGCCAGCAGGAGTGGAGCGCTGGCGTATGGCTACACCTTC.